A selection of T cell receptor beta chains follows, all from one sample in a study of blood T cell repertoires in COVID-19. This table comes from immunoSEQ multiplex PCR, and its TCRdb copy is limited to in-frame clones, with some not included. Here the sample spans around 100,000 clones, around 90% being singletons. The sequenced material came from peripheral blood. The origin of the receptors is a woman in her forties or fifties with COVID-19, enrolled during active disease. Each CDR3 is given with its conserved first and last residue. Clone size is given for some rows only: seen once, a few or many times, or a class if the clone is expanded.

CDR3: CASSIDSSGNTIYF
V: TRBV5-1
J: TRBJ1-3
length: 14
size: .

CDR3: CASGPTGGEQYF
V: TRBV2
J: TRBJ2-7
length: 12
size: few

CDR3: CAWSLRDRDSPLHF
V: TRBV30
J: TRBJ1-6
length: 14
size: .

CDR3: CASSLRLSGETQYF
V: TRBV5-1
J: TRBJ2-5
length: 14
size: .

CDR3: CATSRERSGGSYEQYF
V: TRBV15
J: TRBJ2-7
length: 16
size: once

CDR3: CASSPGQVKYEQYF
V: TRBV18
J: TRBJ2-7
length: 14
size: once

CDR3: CASSSTGTLGNTIYF
V: TRBV6-5
J: TRBJ1-3
length: 15
size: .

CDR3: CAAGGLRDTEAFF
V: TRBV4-3
J: TRBJ1-1
length: 13
size: .

CDR3: CASSPATGTGFSLGNSPLHF
V: TRBV5-1
J: TRBJ1-6
length: 20
size: .

CDR3: CATWETDTQYF
V: TRBV10-3
J: TRBJ2-3
length: 11
size: .

CDR3: CASSAAGNYEQYF
V: TRBV2
J: TRBJ2-7
length: 13
size: .

CDR3: CASRGRGGYTF
V: TRBV12-3/TRBV12-4
J: TRBJ1-2
length: 11
size: .

CDR3: CAWSVTGGAYEQYF
V: TRBV30
J: TRBJ2-7
length: 14
size: .

CDR3: CASSRDEGVYNEQFF
V: TRBV7-8
J: TRBJ2-1
length: 15
size: .

CDR3: CASRRGGPQETQYF
V: TRBV19
J: TRBJ2-5
length: 14
size: .

CDR3: CASSPGDSYYSSEYF
V: TRBV28
J: TRBJ2-7
length: 15
size: .

CDR3: CASSRGQGAYGNTIYF
V: TRBV3-1/TRBV3-2
J: TRBJ1-3
length: 16
size: .

CDR3: CASSHGEKTQYF
V: TRBV3-1/TRBV3-2
J: TRBJ2-5
length: 12
size: .